This section outlines one T cell receptor (beta chain) sequence together with its context. Its target is not known. Germline V gene data show CDR1 as SQVTM and CDR2 as ANQGSEA. The germline V and J ends were trimmed by 4 bases and 6 bases, with 16 bases remaining between them. This CDR3 has 13 amino acids. The data stem from a study of cytomegalovirus exposure and HLA in healthy donors. The overall study: A data release that came early held roughly 85 million unique TCRs from HLA-typed donors. Study-level findings and limits: TCR beta V- and J-gene trimming was later associated with a missense DCLRE1C variant.

Primers for the PCR totalled 60 Vbeta and 13 Jbeta. The assay was immunoSEQ multiplex PCR, and TCRdb's table has in-frame clones only and misses some. The data contain over 150,000 clones, 65% to 70% of them singletons. V and J are TRBV29-1 and TRBJ2-7, with D possibly TRBD2 on 5 matching bases. Sequenced: PBMCs. The clonotype originates from a woman aged 18-29 years in good health and CMV-seropositive. CDR3 sequence reads: CSVVLEPLREQYF. In DNA form, the CDR3 reads TGCAGCGTTGTACTAGAGCCCCTCCGCGAGCAGTACTTC.